These 7 T cell receptor beta chains share one sample of origin, sequenced in a study of blood T cell repertoires in COVID-19. Repertoires were generated with immunoSEQ multiplex PCR, while TCRdb's copy carries only in-frame clones and drops some. Here the sample spans about 190,000 clones, 75% to 90% being singletons. The sequenced sample consisted of peripheral blood. All receptors come from a man aged 40-55 years with acute or convalescent COVID-19.

V usage is TRBV9 and J usage is TRBJ2-3; D is possibly TRBD1 (7 bases). CDR1 and CDR2 from the germline V gene are SGDLS and YYNGEE. The CDR3 spans 15 residues. V dropped 3 bases and J dropped 2 bases, with 13 bases sitting between them. CDR3 loop: CASSEEGANTDTQYF. CDR3 nucleotides: TGTGCCAGCAGCGAGGAGGGGGCCAACACAGATACGCAGTATTTT.

The chain recombines TRBV18 with TRBJ2-5, with D possibly TRBD2 on 6 matching bases. This CDR3 comprises 13 residues. Germline assignment: CDR1 KGHSH and CDR2 LQKENI. Trimming stripped 3 bases from V and 4 bases from J, with 9 bases between. The CDR3 DNA reads TGTGCCAGCTCACCGCGGGACGGAGAGACCCAGTACTTC. Its protein is CASSPRDGETQYF.

The V and J genes are TRBV5-1 and TRBJ2-7, with 8 bases that match TRBD2. CDR3 size: 14 residues. The germline gives CDR1 SGHRS, CDR2 YFSETQ. The V segment lost 0 bases and the J segment 3 bases; nucleotides outside the gene matches: 2. For the CDR3, the DNA is TGCGCCAGCAGCTTGGACCGGGGGGGCTACGAGCAGTACTTC. Translated, it gives CASSLDRGGYEQYF.

The rearrangement uses TRBV2 and TRBJ2-5; tentatively, D is TRBD1 (6 bases). The CDR3 contains 12 residues. In germline, CDR1 is SNHLY, CDR2 FYNNEI. Trimming took off 8 bases at V and 5 bases at J, with 12 bases between the two ends. CDR3 coding DNA: TGTGCCAGCGGGGGCCAGGGGGAGACCCAGTACTTC. Its translation is CASGGQGETQYF.

This chain joins TRBV6-5 and TRBJ1-4; D is unclear. Per germline, CDR1 MNHEY and CDR2 SVGAGI. The CDR3 is made up of 14 amino acids. Trimming left V 4 bases short and J 0 bases short, with 6 bases between. The CDR3 loop reads CASSSGATNEKLFF. The CDR3 nucleotides read TGTGCCAGCAGTTCCGGGGCAACTAATGAAAAACTGTTTTTT.

The CDR3 DNA reads TGCGCCAGCAGCCCGACCAGGGACAGGGTTCCCGGCTACACCTTC. Translating gives CASSPTRDRVPGYTF. The rearrangement links TRBV4-3 to TRBJ1-2, with TRBD1 matching over 9 bases. The CDR3 sequence is 15 residues long. V lost 4 bases and J lost 8; bases outside the gene matches: 11. Germline V gene sequence: CDR1 LGHNA, CDR2 YSLEER.

V is TRBV3-1 (or the pseudogene TRBV3-2) and J is TRBJ2-7; 9 bases are shared with TRBD2. J lost 2 bases, V lost 0 bases, and 11 bases had no gene match. In germline, CDR1 is LGHDT, CDR2 YNNKEL (reference sequence). The CDR3 runs to 18 residues. Here the CDR3 DNA reads TGTGCCAGCAGCCAAGATGAAGACGGGACTAGCATTACCTACGAGCAGTACTTC. Amino acid sequence: CASSQDEDGTSITYEQYF.